This T cell receptor (beta chain) emerged from a study of cytomegalovirus exposure and HLA in healthy donors. As regards this clone: Its antigen remains unidentified.

General observations from the study: Rare TCR sequences dominated, though some public TCRs recurred in many donors. In vitro testing confirmed a few CMV-associated chains as specific for CMV antigens.

Trimming left V 5 bases short and J 4 bases short, with 17 bases between. This CDR3 is 15 amino acids long. CDR1 is LNHNV and CDR2 is YYDKDF in the germline V gene (reference sequence). While the first cohort had fewer than 850 subjects, the donors belonged to the separate validation cohort of fewer than 150 subjects. The data were produced by immunoSEQ multiplex PCR, yet TCRdb's version contains in-frame clones alone and is incomplete. Of about 160,000 clones listed, around four fifths are singletons. The chain employs TRBV15 and TRBJ1-2, with D maybe TRBD1 (5 bases). The origin of this receptor is a man in his thirties or forties in good health and CMV-seropositive. The sequencing input was PBMCs. CDR3 DNA: TGTGCCACCAGCGCCCCCCCGGGGGGACCCTATGGCTACACCTTC. It is translated as CATSAPPGGPYGYTF.